This paragraph covers one T cell receptor (beta chain) sequence. These data originate in a study of T cell changes during pregnancy in multiple sclerosis. V was clipped by 4 bases and J by 0 bases; unmatched bases: 7. CDR3 size: 16 residues. Germline values: CDR1 SGHRS, CDR2 YFSETQ. The assay was immunoSEQ multiplex PCR, and TCRdb's table has in-frame clones only and misses some. The sample carries 35,000 to 45,000 clones, 70% to 90% recorded once. This TCR derives from a female donor with multiple sclerosis, enrolled in a pregnancy study. The chain joins TRBV5-1 to TRBJ1-3, with TRBD1 identical over 7 bases. The sequenced sample was CD4+ T cells from peripheral blood mononuclear cells, obtained after pregnancy. The DNA of the CDR3 is TGCGCCAGCAGCGAAGGACAGGCGAGCTCTGGAAACACCATATATTTT. Amino acids: CASSEGQASSGNTIYF.